One sample yielded the 10 T cell receptor beta chains listed below, sequenced in a study of T cell responses to AZD1222 COVID-19 vaccine (dated by TCRdb to 2020 to 2022). The receptor library was made with the immunoSEQ multiplex PCR assay. Not all clones reach the TCRdb copy of this immuneACCESS table, which keeps in-frame sequences only. Checked studies attribute under half of the gap to unresolved V genes and leave the rest unexplained. The sample table lists 200,000 or so clones, 94% of them with a count of one. The ten most abundant clones make up 7.5% to 9.5% of the sample. The time point label on this specimen signifies: baseline before first vaccination. The sample was peripheral blood, taken on day 0 of AZD1222 vaccination. These receptors were taken from an adult in good health.

V gene TRBV6-5 combines with J gene TRBJ2-3; no clear D gene. Trimming took off 2 bases at V and 6 bases at J, with 12 bases between the two ends. Germline-derived CDR1 and CDR2 are MNHEY and SVGAGI. CDR3 length: 14 amino acids. DNA for the CDR3: TGTGCCAGCAGTTACATGGGTCTGGCGGATACGCAGTATTTT. Amino acids: CASSYMGLADTQYF.

The chain is built from TRBV9 and TRBJ2-2; a possible D gene is TRBD2 (6 bases). Trimming pared 0 bases from V and 7 bases from J, leaving 13 bases between. The CDR3 is 15 residues long. Germline assignment: CDR1 SGDLS and CDR2 YYNGEE. CDR3 sequence (DNA): TGTGCCAGCAGCGTAGATCCGGGACTGGGCGGGGAGCTGTTTTTT. The encoded protein is CASSVDPGLGGELFF.

The chain employs TRBV20-1 and TRBJ2-1; a weak D match, TRBD2 (5 bases). Germline CDR1 and CDR2: DFQATT and SNEGSKA (reference sequence). Trimming took off 3 bases at V and 3 bases at J, with 12 bases between the two ends. The CDR3 covers 14 residues. The DNA for the CDR3 is TGCAGTGCTAGTAAAGCGGTCTTCTACAATGAGCAGTTCTTC. Translation: CSASKAVFYNEQFF.

The chain is built from TRBV28 and TRBJ1-5; the match to TRBD1 covers 8 bases. This CDR3 is built from 15 residues. Germline V CDR1 and CDR2: MDHEN, SYDVKM. Losses at the gene ends were 3 bases for V and 6 bases for J; bases not matched to a gene: 7. CDR3 protein: CASSFAGGGGQPQHF. The CDR3 DNA reads as TGTGCCAGCAGTTTTGCAGGGGGCGGGGGTCAGCCCCAGCATTTT.

This rearrangement joins TRBV19 to TRBJ2-5, with D tentatively TRBD1 or TRBD2 (5 bases each). The CDR3 loop spans 14 amino acids. CDR1 is LNHDA and CDR2 is SQIVND in the germline V gene (reference sequence). Trimming cost V 2 bases and J 2 bases, with 9 bases left between them. The CDR3 region has the DNA TGTGCCAGTAGTATACCGGGGCCTCAAGAGACCCAGTACTTC. Its translation: CASSIPGPQETQYF.

The rearrangement joins TRBV9 to TRBJ1-1, with D maybe TRBD1 (5 bases). Trimming removed 4 bases at V and 4 bases at J, with 17 bases between. CDR3 length: 15 amino acids. The germline CDR1 and CDR2 sequences are SGDLS and YYNGEE. CDR3 coding DNA: TGTGCCAGCAGCCCCTTTTTGGGGGGGAGCACTGAAGCTTTCTTT. It translates to CASSPFLGGSTEAFF. The entire variable domain, with the rest obtained from reference TRBV9 and TRBJ1-1, is as follows: DSGVTQTPKHLITATGQRVTLRCSPRSGDLSVYWYQQSLDQGLQFLIQYYNGEERAKGNILERFSAQQFPDLHSELNLSSLELGDSALYFCASSPFLGGSTEAFFGQGTRLTVV.

A single count supports this clone. The J gene is TRBJ1-2, the V gene TRBV9, with TRBD1 as a possible D gene (5 bases). Germline loops: CDR1 SGDLS, CDR2 YYNGEE. Trimming removed 4 bases from V and 2 bases from J, with 15 bases in between. The CDR3 has 15 residues. CDR3 sequence: CASSSSGGKNYGYTF. CDR3 nucleotide sequence: TGTGCCAGCAGCTCGTCGGGGGGGAAAAACTATGGCTACACCTTC.

The chain couples TRBV6-5 to TRBJ2-7, with TRBD2 identical over 7 bases. V lost 0 bases to trimming and J lost 5 bases; unmatched junction nucleotides: 10. Germline assignment: CDR1 MNHEY and CDR2 SVGAGI. This CDR3 has 16 amino acids. Here the CDR3 DNA reads TGTGCCAGCAGTTACTCGACTGGGGGAGGGCCCCACGAGCAGTACTTC. This translates into CASSYSTGGGPHEQYF.

The J gene is TRBJ1-6, the V gene TRBV18; D remains unclear. Germline CDR1 reads KGHSH; CDR2 reads LQKENI. Trimming pared 1 base from V and 4 bases from J, leaving 11 bases between. The length of the CDR3 is 16 residues. CDR3 sequence (DNA): TGTGCCAGCTCACCACTTGGAGACACTTATAATTCACCCCTCCACTTT. It is translated as CASSPLGDTYNSPLHF. The whole variable domain, remainder taken from reference TRBV18 and TRBJ1-6, is NAGVMQNPRHLVRRRGQEARLRCSPMKGHSHVYWYRQLPEEGLKFMVYLQKENIIDESGMPKERFSAEFPKEGPSILRIQQVVRGDSAAYFCASSPLGDTYNSPLHFGNGTRLTVT.

The chain is built from TRBV29-1 and TRBJ1-1, with TRBD1 identical over 7 bases. Germline CDR1 SQVTM, CDR2 ANQGSEA. This CDR3 contains 13 residues. J gave up 2 bases and V 7 bases, and 7 bases lay outside the gene matches. The CDR3 loop reads CSAGPGGNTEAFF. DNA of the CDR3: TGCAGCGCGGGTCCAGGGGGAAACACTGAAGCTTTCTTT.